This TCR beta chain is drawn from a study of tissue T cells after allogeneic stem cell transplantation. This clone was detected once. Germline loops: CDR1 SGHVS, CDR2 FNYEAQ. V was clipped by 2 bases and J by 8 bases; unmatched bases: 14. The CDR3 is made up of 18 amino acids. Some clones are missing from TCRdb's copy, which holds only in-frame ones; the method was immunoSEQ multiplex PCR. The sample records approximately 6,100 clones, around two thirds being singletons. The chain employs TRBV7-6 and TRBJ2-3; TRBD2 agrees at 12 bases. The origin of this receptor is a woman aged 18-49 years with breast cancer. The source was duodenum tissue, collected at autopsy. The CDR3 region is CASSLLAGGPLVGGTQYF. For the CDR3, the DNA is TGTGCCAGCAGCTTACTAGCGGGGGGGCCCTTGGTAGGTGGTACGCAGTATTTT.